Listed below are T cell receptor beta chains from one sample, sequenced in a study of T-cell reconstitution after alpha-beta-depleted transplantation in children. TCRdb analysed the PCR reads with MiXCR anew, one entry per CDR3 protein. The table shows more than 400,000 distinct CDR3 sequences, with 43% occurring only once. Sequences were derived from PBMCs, sampled before TCRalphabeta/CD19-depleted stem cell transplant. The source is a girl aged 2-10 years with aplastic anemia, due to receive a stem cell transplant. CDR3s include the opening cysteine and the closing phenylalanine or tryptophan. The D gene is left open where the match is weak. Clone size appears in some rows only: once, few, many, or a class for an expanded clone.

J	D	size	V	CDR3
TRBJ1-1	-	many	TRBV7-2	CASSLSRGEHREAFF
TRBJ2-5	-	-	TRBV20-1	CSARLGGRGIKETQYF
TRBJ1-6	-	-	TRBV6-1	CASTALRAGESPLHF
TRBJ1-5	TRBD1	-	TRBV6-2/TRBV6-3	CASSSAGKAGGSVRQPQHF
TRBJ2-3	-	few	TRBV7-2	CASSLLRTSTDTQYF
TRBJ1-2	-	once	TRBV12-3/TRBV12-4	CASSSTPSYGYTF
TRBJ2-7	TRBD2	few	TRBV29-1	CSVEVSGSTNLLYEQYF
TRBJ2-1	TRBD2	-	TRBV20-1	CSASVGTRSYNEQFF
TRBJ2-3	TRBD2	many	TRBV11-2	CASTQGTSASYTDTQYF
TRBJ1-6	-	-	TRBV4-1	CASSPGKAALLHF
TRBJ1-1	TRBD1	many	TRBV5-1	CASSNGFGDRATEAFF
TRBJ2-5	TRBD2	few	TRBV3-1	CASSPPTSTFDQETQYF
TRBJ2-3	-	-	TRBV6-2/TRBV6-3	CASSQGPHTQYF
TRBJ2-3	TRBD1	-	TRBV9	CASSATIDRDRTDTQYF
TRBJ2-1	TRBD2	-	TRBV6-5	CASSYVLAGGVLYNEQFF
TRBJ2-1	-	once	TRBV6-5	CASREHYNEQFF
TRBJ2-1	-	-	TRBV29-1	CSVDPGGPEQFF
TRBJ2-5	-	once	TRBV15	CATSRDSQRTQYF
TRBJ1-1	TRBD1	-	TRBV7-9	CASSLYGTDNTEAFF
TRBJ1-1	TRBD1	-	TRBV28	CASSRPGGDMNTEAFF
TRBJ1-1	-	many	TRBV20-1	CSAEGRTNTEAFF
TRBJ2-1	TRBD2	-	TRBV20-1	CSAYLAGVYNEQFF
TRBJ2-7	TRBD1	few	TRBV7-2	CASTGTGGYEQYF
TRBJ2-5	-	few	TRBV9	CASVVGETQYF
TRBJ2-2	-	many	TRBV29-1	CSVDEGPGTGELFF
TRBJ2-1	-	many	TRBV7-2	CASSLRTTRNAFF
TRBJ2-3	-	-	TRBV7-3	CASSLTGVATTDTQNF
TRBJ1-3	-	-	TRBV28	CASSFEGNTIYF
TRBJ2-2	TRBD1	many	TRBV6-5	CASSSQGATGELFF